The 27 T cell receptor beta chains below come from one sample, sequenced in a study of control samples from healthy donors and cancer patients. Sequencing used immunoSEQ multiplex PCR; TCRdb keeps in-frame clones, though not all of them. The sample consists of around 200,000 clones, about nine tenths of them appearing once. The material sequenced was blood. The receptors originated from a woman aged 25 to 45 in good health.

The V call is TRBV7-9, the J call TRBJ2-5; 8 bases fit TRBD1. The CDR3 totals 15 residues. Per germline, CDR1 SEHNR and CDR2 FQNEAQ (reference sequence). With V trimmed by 3 bases and J by 2 bases, 5 bases remained unmatched. CDR3 DNA: TGTGCCAGCAGCTTTTACGGGACAGGACAAGAGACCCAGTACTTC. It codes for CASSFYGTGQETQYF.

The V and J genes are TRBV6-5 and TRBJ1-1; 8 nucleotides match TRBD1. Germline CDR1 MNHEY, CDR2 SVGAGI. The CDR3 sequence is 13 residues long. V dropped 6 bases and J dropped 4; count of bases not matched to a gene: 4. This CDR3 reads CASRLQGGTEAFF. The CDR3 DNA sequence: TGTGCCAGCAGGCTACAGGGGGGCACTGAAGCTTTCTTT.

This clone was recorded once. The rearrangement joins TRBV18 to TRBJ2-2; no reliable D call. The CDR3 covers 12 residues. CDR1 KGHSH and CDR2 LQKENI come from the germline V gene. Trimming removed 1 base at V and 7 bases at J, with 4 bases between. The CDR3 bases are TGTGCCAGCTCACCACGGGTCGGGGAGCTGTTTTTT. Its protein is CASSPRVGELFF.

The V gene is TRBV12-3 or TRBV12-4, the J gene TRBJ1-5; 7 bases map to TRBD1. This CDR3 spans 13 amino acids. V was pared by 6 bases and J by 3 bases, with 2 bases of the junction left unmatched. DNA for the CDR3: TGTGCCAGCAGGGGGACAGTCAATCAGCCCCAGCATTTT. This encodes CASRGTVNQPQHF.

The chain has TRBV18 and TRBJ2-7; 8 nucleotides agree with TRBD2. The germline CDR1 and CDR2 sequences are KGHSH and LQKENI. The CDR3 runs 15 residues. The V segment lost 2 bases and the J segment 0 bases; nucleotides outside the gene matches: 3. The CDR3 sequence is CASSPGAGGSYEQYF. In DNA form, the CDR3 reads TGTGCCAGCTCACCAGGGGCGGGAGGCTCCTACGAGCAGTACTTC.

This rearrangement joins TRBV11-3 to TRBJ1-3; no definite D call. Germline V gene sequence: CDR1 SGHNT, CDR2 YENEEA. The CDR3 contains 15 residues. The ends were cut back, 1 base at V and 0 bases at J, with 7 bases in the middle. CDR3 in amino acids: CASSLARNSGNTIYF. In DNA form, the CDR3 reads TGTGCCAGCAGCTTAGCCAGGAACTCTGGAAACACCATATATTTT. Drawing the rest from reference TRBV11-3 and TRBJ1-3, the complete variable domain is EAGVVQSPRYKIIEKKQPVAFWCNPISGHNTLYWYLQNLGQGPELLIRYENEEAVDDSQLPKDRFSAERLKGVDSTLKIQPAELGDSAVYLCASSLARNSGNTIYFGEGSWLTVV.

Comment on this clone: The sample carries other DNA sequences with the same CDR3. The chain employs TRBV9 and TRBJ2-3, with 7 nucleotides matching TRBD2. Germline trimming cut 0 bases from V and 4 bases from J; bases unmatched to any gene: 2. The CDR3 is made up of 14 amino acids. Germline V gene sequence: CDR1 SGDLS, CDR2 YYNGEE. This chain's CDR3 is CASSVDRGADTQYF. In DNA form, the CDR3 reads TGTGCCAGCAGCGTAGATCGGGGGGCAGATACGCAGTATTTT.

This clone has only a few counts. V gene TRBV6-2 or TRBV6-3 combines with J gene TRBJ2-7; a possible D gene is TRBD2 (6 bases). In germline, CDR1 is MNHEY, CDR2 SVGEGT. The CDR3 contains 14 residues. V lost 2 bases, J lost 7 bases, and 15 bases lay in between. The chain's CDR3 is CASSYGSGVEEQYF. In nucleotides, the CDR3 is TGTGCCAGCAGTTACGGGTCGGGAGTGGAGGAGCAGTACTTC.

The rearrangement links TRBV2 to TRBJ2-2, with a weak D call TRBD2 (5 bases). The germline V and J ends were trimmed by 2 bases and 4 bases, with 11 bases remaining between them. Germline CDR1 and CDR2: SNHLY and FYNNEI. There are 15 residues in the CDR3. CDR3 sequence (DNA): TGTGCCAGCAGTGAACGGGGTCTAATCACCGGGGAGCTGTTTTTT. Its protein product is CASSERGLITGELFF.

This chain joins TRBV10-1 and TRBJ2-4; perhaps D is TRBD1 or TRBD2 (5 bases each). V was clipped by 2 bases and J by 0 bases, with 11 bases between them. CDR3 length: 16 amino acids. In germline, CDR1 is WNHNN, CDR2 SYGVQD (reference sequence). In nucleotides, the CDR3 is TGCGCCAGCAGTGAGGGACTTGGGACAGCCAAAAACATTCAGTACTTC. This translates into CASSEGLGTAKNIQYF.

CDR3 in DNA: TGTGCCTGGAGTGTACAGGGGGGAGCTGAAGCTTTCTTT. Its translation: CAWSVQGGAEAFF. V usage is TRBV30 and J usage is TRBJ1-1, with 8 bases lining up with TRBD1. J gave up 6 bases and V 0 bases, and 3 bases lay outside the gene matches. The CDR3 is 13 residues long. Germline V gene lookup returns CDR1 GTSNPN and CDR2 SVGIG (reference sequence).

V is TRBV16 and J is TRBJ2-5; 7 bases are a match to TRBD1. The germline V gene has CDR1 KGHSY and CDR2 FQNENV. With 0 bases clipped from V and 2 bases from J, the junction kept 0 bases outside the gene matches. The CDR3 is 14 residues long. Here the CDR3 DNA reads TGTGCCAGCAGCCAATCGGGACAGCAAGAGACCCAGTACTTC. Translated, it gives CASSQSGQQETQYF.

V gene TRBV12-3 or TRBV12-4 combines with J gene TRBJ1-2; a weak D match, TRBD1 (6 bases). The CDR3 is 13 amino acids. V was cut by 3 bases and J by 7 bases, with 12 bases left in between. The CDR3 nucleotides are TGTGCCAGCAGTTTGTTCGGGGGGCCTGGCTACACCTTC. The encoded protein is CASSLFGGPGYTF.

The rearrangement joins TRBV10-3 to TRBJ2-7, with 10 bases lining up with TRBD1. The ends lost 6 bases at V and 3 bases at J; junction bases unmatched: 5. The CDR3 consists of 14 residues. Germline-derived CDR1 and CDR2 are ENHRY and SYGVKD. CDR3 amino acids: CAISPGQGIYEQYF. For the CDR3, the DNA is TGTGCCATCAGCCCGGGACAGGGGATCTACGAGCAGTACTTC.

This clone was detected only once. This chain connects TRBV7-6 to TRBJ2-1; 13 nucleotides line up with TRBD2. The CDR3 spans 15 residues. Trimming at V came to 5 bases and at J to 6 bases, leaving 4 bases not matched to a gene. CDR1 is SGHVS, CDR2 FNYEAQ, per germline. CDR3 in amino acids: CASSAGTSGTNEQFF. The CDR3 nucleotides are TGTGCCAGCAGCGCCGGGACTAGCGGGACCAATGAGCAGTTCTTC.

This sequence joins TRBV7-9 and TRBJ2-7; 7 bases line up with TRBD1. J lost 0 bases, V lost 4 bases, and 3 bases had no gene match. Germline CDR1 is SEHNR and CDR2 is FQNEAQ (reference sequence). The CDR3 is made up of 14 amino acids. Here the CDR3 reads CASSSGQSSYEQYF. CDR3 in DNA: TGTGCCAGCAGCTCGGGACAGAGCTCCTACGAGCAGTACTTC.

The chain recombines TRBV5-6 with TRBJ1-6, with 8 bases matching TRBD1. The CDR3 loop spans 14 amino acids. The junction had 3 bases not matched to a gene; V was cut back by 4 bases and J by 6 bases. Germline CDR1 and CDR2: SGHDT and YYEEEE. DNA of the CDR3: TGTGCCAGCAGCCGGACAGGGATTAATTCACCCCTCCACTTT. It specifies CASSRTGINSPLHF. Filled out from reference TRBV5-6 and TRBJ1-6, the complete variable domain reads DAGVTQSPTHLIKTRGQQVTLRCSPKSGHDTVSWYQQALGQGPQFIFQYYEEEERQRGNFPDRFSGHQFPNYSSELNVNALLLGDSALYLCASSRTGINSPLHFGNGTRLTVT.

The chain uses TRBV16 and TRBJ2-5; D uncertain. In germline, CDR1 is KGHSY, CDR2 FQNENV. The CDR3 contains 12 residues. V was pared by 0 bases and J by 5 bases, with 4 bases between. The CDR3 spells CASSQSVETQYF. In DNA form, the CDR3 reads TGTGCCAGCAGCCAATCGGTTGAGACCCAGTACTTC.

With regard to this clone: In the same sample, other DNA sequences code for this CDR3. V usage is TRBV14 and J usage is TRBJ1-1, with D unclear. The CDR3 has 14 amino acids. V lost 1 base and J lost 0, with 6 bases in between. The germline gives CDR1 SGHDN, CDR2 FVKESK. As DNA, the CDR3 is TGTGCCAGCAGCCAAGCGGGGATGAACACTGAAGCTTTCTTT. Translation gives CASSQAGMNTEAFF.

The genes are TRBV7-9 and TRBJ2-7; the D gene is possibly TRBD1 (6 bases). Germline V gene sequence: CDR1 SEHNR, CDR2 FQNEAQ (reference sequence). Trimming left V 5 bases short and J 2 bases short, with 16 bases between. This CDR3 comprises 15 residues. Here the CDR3 reads CASSPGRGKTYEQYF. DNA of the CDR3: TGTGCCAGCAGCCCGGGCAGGGGCAAAACCTACGAGCAGTACTTC.

The chain couples TRBV30 to TRBJ1-1; D perhaps matches TRBD1 (6 bases). Trimming removed 4 bases at V and 5 bases at J, with 14 bases between. The length of the CDR3 is 13 residues. CDR1 is GTSNPN and CDR2 is SVGIG in the germline V gene (reference sequence). For the CDR3, the DNA is TGTGCCTGGAAAGGACAGCACCTGACTGAAGCTTTCTTT. As protein: CAWKGQHLTEAFF.

The genes are TRBV5-6 and TRBJ1-5; the D is unclear. Trimming left V 0 bases short and J 2 bases short, with 6 bases between. CDR1 and CDR2 from the germline V gene are SGHDT and YYEEEE. The CDR3 spans 14 residues. The CDR3 region has the DNA TGTGCCAGCAGCTTGGGGGCTCGCAATCAGCCCCAGCATTTT. Translation gives CASSLGARNQPQHF.

With regard to this clone: Different DNA sequences within this sample yield the same CDR3. This chain uses TRBV3-1 (or the pseudogene TRBV3-2) with TRBJ2-5, with 9 bases that match TRBD2. Germline V gives CDR1 LGHDT, CDR2 YNNKEL (reference sequence). The CDR3 spans 13 residues. V dropped 3 bases and J dropped 5; count of bases not matched to a gene: 1. The CDR3 is CASSQGLAETQYF. CDR3 nucleotide sequence: TGTGCCAGCAGCCAGGGACTAGCTGAGACCCAGTACTTC.

V is TRBV5-1 and J is TRBJ1-1; perhaps TRBD1 as D (6 bases). Germline loops: CDR1 SGHRS, CDR2 YFSETQ. V lost 3 bases to trimming and J lost 1 base, with 13 bases between them. The CDR3 is 15 residues long. This CDR3 reads CASSSQGPANTEAFF. The CDR3 bases are TGCGCCAGCAGCTCACAGGGACCCGCGAACACTGAAGCTTTCTTT.

The chain recombines TRBV6-1 with TRBJ2-1, with 10 nucleotides matching TRBD2. The CDR3 is 16 amino acids. The V and J ends lost 2 bases and 5 bases, in that order; junction bases with no gene match: 6. Per the germline V gene, CDR1 is MNHNS and CDR2 is SASEGT. As DNA, the CDR3 is TGTGCCAGCAGTGAATTCCCAGCGGGAGGGAACAATGAGCAGTTCTTC. Translating it yields CASSEFPAGGNNEQFF.

The genes are TRBV6-4 and TRBJ2-3; TRBD1 agrees at 10 bases. CDR3 length equals 15 residues. Germline CDR1 is MRHNA and CDR2 is SNTAGT. V was pared by 0 bases and J by 4 bases, with 1 base of the junction left unmatched. CDR3 coding DNA: TGTGCCAGCAGTGACTCCGGGACAGGGGCAGATACGCAGTATTTT. Translation: CASSDSGTGADTQYF.

This clone was observed once. CDR3 sequence (DNA): TGTGCCAGCAACCCCATGAAAGGAAGCAATCAGCCCCAGCATTTT. Translating it yields CASNPMKGSNQPQHF. This rearrangement joins TRBV28 to TRBJ1-5; D remains ambiguous. The CDR3 totals 15 residues. Germline values: CDR1 MDHEN, CDR2 SYDVKM. Deletions cut 7 bases from V and 1 base from J, with 14 bases between.